This T cell receptor (beta chain) stems from a study of neurological immune-mediated disorders. Via MiXCR, TCRdb re-called the 5' RACE reads, giving one row per CDR3 protein. Among under 130,000 distinct CDR3 sequences listed, 10% to 11% were seen once. The time point here: longitudinal time-point 3. The CDR3 totals 14 residues. CDR1 and CDR2 from the germline V gene are LGHDT and YNNKEL (reference sequence). V shed 4 bases and J 4 bases; nucleotides not matched to a gene: 3. In its sample, this clonotype was seen many times. This clonotype originated in a female donor with HTLV-1-associated myelopathy (HAM/TSP). The sequenced sample was PBMCs. This chain joins TRBV3-1 and TRBJ2-3, with TRBD1 matching 9 bases. DNA of the CDR3: TGTGCCAGCAGCCGGGACAGGGTTGCAGATACGCAGTATTTT. Translated: CASSRDRVADTQYF.